This is a list of T cell receptor beta chains from one sample in a study of T cell responses to AZD1222 COVID-19 vaccine. Using immunoSEQ multiplex PCR, the repertoire was profiled, and TCRdb retains in-frame clones only, with some absent. The data show under 110,000 clones, about nine tenths seen once. This specimen was peripheral blood, taken on day 0 of AZD1222 vaccination. The receptors stem from an adult in good health. CDR3s include the opening cysteine and the closing phenylalanine or tryptophan. A D gene is named only where the DNA matches it firmly. Size is stated for part of the rows, as once, few or many counts, or as a class when the clone is expanded.

V gene,D gene,J gene,clone size,CDR3 DNA,CDR3 protein
TRBV10-3,-,TRBJ1-1,-,TGTGCCATCAGTCCGGGACACCGAAACACTGAAGCTTTCTTT,CAISPGHRNTEAFF
TRBV11-2,-,TRBJ2-2,-,TGTGCCAGCAGCTTAGTCTTGTCCCGGTCCGGGGAGCTGTTTTTT,CASSLVLSRSGELFF
TRBV9,-,TRBJ1-1,-,TGTGCCAGCAGCCCAACGCTAGGAACTGAAGCTTTCTTT,CASSPTLGTEAFF
TRBV11-2,TRBD1,TRBJ2-7,-,TGTGCCAGCAGCTTAGGCCTTTTGGACAGGGGAGAGGTGGGCGAGCAGTACTTC,CASSLGLLDRGEVGEQYF
TRBV4-1,TRBD1,TRBJ1-5,-,TGCGCCAGCGAAGAAACCGGGACAGGAGCTCAGCCCCAGCATTTT,CASEETGTGAQPQHF
TRBV11-3,TRBD2,TRBJ2-5,-,TGTGCCAGCAGCCGAACTACTAGCGGGGGTGACGAGACCCAGTACTTC,CASSRTTSGGDETQYF
TRBV2,-,TRBJ1-5,-,TGTGCCAGCAGCAGAACAAACGGCAATCAGCCCCAGCATTTT,CASSRTNGNQPQHF
TRBV19,-,TRBJ2-3,-,TGTGCCAGTAGTATGCAGGGCACTAGCACAGATACGCAGTATTTT,CASSMQGTSTDTQYF
TRBV12-3/TRBV12-4,-,TRBJ1-5,-,TGTGCCAGCAGTTTAGAGGGGGATCAGCCCCAGCATTTT,CASSLEGDQPQHF
TRBV6-4,TRBD1,TRBJ1-6,-,TGTGCCAGCAGTGACTTTTACCGGGACAGGAATTCACCCCTCCACTTT,CASSDFYRDRNSPLHF
TRBV7-9,-,TRBJ2-1,-,TGTGCCAGCAGCTTAGACTCAGGGACCCCCGGGAATGAGCAGTTCTTC,CASSLDSGTPGNEQFF
TRBV27,-,TRBJ1-4,-,TGTGCCAGCAGTCCGGAGGAGAATCATGAAAAACTGTTTTTT,CASSPEENHEKLFF
TRBV20-1,-,TRBJ2-7,-,TGCAGTGCTAGAGAGGACGAGCAGTACTTC,CSAREDEQYF
TRBV28,TRBD1,TRBJ1-5,-,TGTGCCAGCAGTTCCCTGACAGGGGGCGCGCTTCAGCCCCAGCATTTT,CASSSLTGGALQPQHF
TRBV19,-,TRBJ2-5,-,TGTGCCAGTATGAGAGGGGGGCAAGAAGAGACCCAGTACTTC,CASMRGGQEETQYF
TRBV4-1,-,TRBJ2-1,-,TGCGCCAGCAGCCAAGATCCCCGGGGGAGCTACAATGAGCAGTTCTTC,CASSQDPRGSYNEQFF
TRBV5-1,-,TRBJ1-1,-,TGCGCCAGCAGCCCAGGGGATAGTAGGACTGAAGCTTTCTTT,CASSPGDSRTEAFF
TRBV20-1,-,TRBJ1-5,-,TGCAGTGCTAGTCCGTCGTTCCTACAGCCCCAGCATTTT,CSASPSFLQPQHF
TRBV4-1,TRBD2,TRBJ2-1,-,TGCGCCAGCAGCCAAGGAAGCGGGGGGGCTTATTCCTACAATGAGCAGTTCTTC,CASSQGSGGAYSYNEQFF
TRBV28,-,TRBJ1-3,-,TGTGCCAGCAGCTCCTCTCGGGCGGATGCCCCTCACACCATATATTTT,CASSSSRADAPHTIYF
TRBV2,TRBD2,TRBJ2-3,-,TGTGCCAGCAGCGCCCTCCTCTGGGGCGGGGGGCTCGGCACAGATACGCAGTATTTT,CASSALLWGGGLGTDTQYF
TRBV5-1,-,TRBJ1-3,-,TGCGCCAGCAGCTTGGGACCGCCCGTTGGAAACACCATATATTTT,CASSLGPPVGNTIYF
TRBV7-2,-,TRBJ2-2,-,TGTGCCAGCAGTCGCCTACAGGGTTACGGCGGGGAGCTGTTTTTT,CASSRLQGYGGELFF
TRBV14,-,TRBJ1-1,-,TGTGCCAGCAGCCAAATAATAGGGTTCGACACTGAAGCTTTCTTT,CASSQIIGFDTEAFF
TRBV6-5,TRBD1,TRBJ1-1,-,TGTGCCAGCGGGGATGGGACAGTCAACACTGAAGCTTTCTTT,CASGDGTVNTEAFF
TRBV5-1,-,TRBJ1-1,-,TGCGCCAGCAGCGGGGCCCGGTGGACTGAAGCTTTCTTT,CASSGARWTEAFF
TRBV7-9,-,TRBJ1-6,-,TGTGCCAGCAGAATCGGGACATCGTATAATTCACCCCTCCACTTT,CASRIGTSYNSPLHF
TRBV5-1,-,TRBJ1-4,-,TGCGCCAGCAGCCCGGACACGTATAATGAAAAACTGTTTTTT,CASSPDTYNEKLFF
TRBV9,-,TRBJ1-5,-,TGTGCCAGCAGCAAGCCTAACAGGGCGGCAGCGGGACATAGCAATCAGCCCCAGCATTTT,CASSKPNRAAAGHSNQPQHF
TRBV5-1,TRBD1,TRBJ2-1,-,TGCGCCAGCAGCCCACCGGGACAGCCCTACAATGAGCAGTTCTTC,CASSPPGQPYNEQFF
TRBV7-6,-,TRBJ1-5,-,TGTGCCAGCAGCTTAGCATCAGGTCAGCCCCAGCATTTT,CASSLASGQPQHF
TRBV3-1/TRBV3-2,-,TRBJ2-2,once,TGTGCCAGCAGCCAAAAAGGGTATGACGGGGAGCTGTTTTTT,CASSQKGYDGELFF
TRBV27,-,TRBJ1-5,-,TGTGCCAGCAGTTTAAGGGTCGGTCAGCCCCAGCATTTT,CASSLRVGQPQHF
TRBV7-9,-,TRBJ2-3,-,TGTGCCAGCAGCTCGGACTTAGGTCTATATGTGGGCACAGATACGCAGTATTTT,CASSSDLGLYVGTDTQYF
TRBV4-1,-,TRBJ1-1,once,TGCGCCAGCAGCTATACCACCCGGCTCACTGAAGCTTTCTTT,CASSYTTRLTEAFF
TRBV6-2/TRBV6-3,-,TRBJ2-1,medium-sized,TGTGCCAGCAGTTACCCATTACTAGCCGAGAATAGATACAATGAGCAGTTCTTC,CASSYPLLAENRYNEQFF
TRBV4-1,TRBD1,TRBJ1-3,-,TGCGCCAGCAGCCCTAAAGTCCCGGGACAGGGTTTCAACTCTGGAAACACCATATATTTT,CASSPKVPGQGFNSGNTIYF
TRBV19,TRBD1,TRBJ1-1,-,TGTGCCAGTAATCAGACAGGGAAGGCTTTCTTT,CASNQTGKAFF
TRBV3-1/TRBV3-2,-,TRBJ1-5,-,TGTGCCAGCAGCTTAAACACGAATCAGCCCCAGCATTTT,CASSLNTNQPQHF
TRBV4-1,-,TRBJ2-2,-,TGCGCCAGCAGCCAGCCGAACATGGGTTTCAACACCGGGGAGCTGTTTTTT,CASSQPNMGFNTGELFF
TRBV28,-,TRBJ2-3,-,TGTGCCAGCAGACTTCCCCTCTCCCCGGGACACACGCCCACAGATACGCAGTATTTT,CASRLPLSPGHTPTDTQYF
TRBV7-3,-,TRBJ1-6,-,TGTGCCAGCAGCTTAAATCCGGATTCACCCCTCCACTTT,CASSLNPDSPLHF
TRBV19,-,TRBJ1-2,few,TGTGCCAGGCAGGGGAGCTATGGCTACACCTTC,CARQGSYGYTF
TRBV19,-,TRBJ1-6,-,TGTGCCAGTAGATCGGGTCCGGGGTGGAATTCACCCCTCCACTTT,CASRSGPGWNSPLHF
TRBV29-1,-,TRBJ1-1,-,TGCAGCATTGGGGGGAAGAACACTGAAGCTTTCTTT,CSIGGKNTEAFF
TRBV5-4,-,TRBJ1-2,few,TGTGCCAGCAGCTTGAAAGTGGATAACTATGGCTACACCTTC,CASSLKVDNYGYTF
TRBV7-8,-,TRBJ2-2,-,TGTGCCAGCAGCCAATTATCCAGGGCAGTAAGGACCGGGGAGCTGTTTTTT,CASSQLSRAVRTGELFF
TRBV19,TRBD2,TRBJ2-3,-,TGTGCCAGTAGTATAGTAGCGGGGGGTAAAGATACGCAGTATTTT,CASSIVAGGKDTQYF
TRBV6-4,TRBD2,TRBJ2-3,-,TGTGCCAGCAGTGACTCTCAGACTAGCGGGGGCACAGATACGCAGTATTTT,CASSDSQTSGGTDTQYF
TRBV3-1/TRBV3-2,-,TRBJ1-1,-,TGTGCCAGCAGCCAAGCCTTTAGCACTGAAGCTTTCTTT,CASSQAFSTEAFF
TRBV2,-,TRBJ1-1,-,TGTGCCAGCAGTGCCCTGGAGGACACTGAAGCTTTCTTT,CASSALEDTEAFF
TRBV9,-,TRBJ2-3,-,TGTGCCAGCAGCGTATCTCGGGGGCCGGTGGATACGCAGTATTTT,CASSVSRGPVDTQYF
TRBV30,-,TRBJ2-3,-,TGTGCCTGGAGTAACGAGGGGCTAAGCACAGATACGCAGTATTTT,CAWSNEGLSTDTQYF
TRBV4-1,-,TRBJ1-4,-,TGCGCCAGCAGCCCCGACCTAGACACGGCTGAAAAACTGTTTTTT,CASSPDLDTAEKLFF